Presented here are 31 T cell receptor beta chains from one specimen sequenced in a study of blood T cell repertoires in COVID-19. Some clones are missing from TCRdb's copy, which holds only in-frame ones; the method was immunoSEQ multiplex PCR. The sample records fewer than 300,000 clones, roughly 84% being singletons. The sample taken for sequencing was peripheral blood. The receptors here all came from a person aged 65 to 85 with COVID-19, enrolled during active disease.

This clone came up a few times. The CDR3: CASSGVFTGGLDGYTF. For the CDR3, the DNA is TGTGCCAGTAGCGGTGTATTTACAGGGGGCTTGGATGGCTACACCTTC. The rearrangement links TRBV19 to TRBJ1-2; 9 nucleotides match TRBD1. The CDR3 is 16 amino acids. Germline assignment: CDR1 LNHDA and CDR2 SQIVND (reference sequence). With V trimmed by 6 bases and J by 6 bases, 14 bases remained unmatched.

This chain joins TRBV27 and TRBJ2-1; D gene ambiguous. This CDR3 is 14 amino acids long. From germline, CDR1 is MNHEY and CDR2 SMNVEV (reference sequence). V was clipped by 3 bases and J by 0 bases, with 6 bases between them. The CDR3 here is CASSLLSSYNEQFF. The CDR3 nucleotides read TGTGCCAGCAGTTTGCTGAGCTCCTACAATGAGCAGTTCTTC.

CDR3 in amino acids: CATSKRGRGIFF. In DNA form, the CDR3 reads TGTGCCACCAGCAAAAGGGGCAGGGGCATTTTCTTT. The chain employs TRBV15 and TRBJ1-1, with TRBD1 as a possible D gene (6 bases). Germline V lookup: CDR1 LNHNV, CDR2 YYDKDF (reference sequence). This CDR3 is built from 12 residues. The V end lost 4 bases, the J end lost 13 bases, and 16 bases lay between the germline ends.

The CDR3 bases are TGTGCCAGCAGCGCTAGCGGGGCTACCGGGGAGCTGTTTTTT. It encodes CASSASGATGELFF. The rearrangement uses TRBV6-2 or TRBV6-3 and TRBJ2-2; TRBD2 agrees at 9 bases. The CDR3 is 14 residues long. The V and J ends lost 6 bases and 5 bases, in that order; junction bases with no gene match: 4. In germline, CDR1 is MNHEY, CDR2 SVGEGT.

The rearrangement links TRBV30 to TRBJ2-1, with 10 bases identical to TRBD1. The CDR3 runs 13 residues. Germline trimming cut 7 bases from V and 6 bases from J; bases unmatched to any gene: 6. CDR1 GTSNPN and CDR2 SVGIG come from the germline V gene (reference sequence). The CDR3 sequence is CASRDRGVNEQFF. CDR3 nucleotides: TGTGCCTCCCGGGACAGGGGTGTCAATGAGCAGTTCTTC.

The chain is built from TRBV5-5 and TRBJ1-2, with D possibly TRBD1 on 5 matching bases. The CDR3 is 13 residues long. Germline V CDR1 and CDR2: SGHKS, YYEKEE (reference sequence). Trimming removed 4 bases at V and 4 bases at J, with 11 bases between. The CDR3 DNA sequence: TGTGCCAGCAGCCCGGGGGGGAGCTATGGCTACACCTTC. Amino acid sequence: CASSPGGSYGYTF. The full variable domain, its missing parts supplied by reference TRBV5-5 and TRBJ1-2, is DAGVTQSPTHLIKTRGQQVTLRCSPISGHKSVSWYQQVLGQGPQFIFQYYEKEERGRGNFPDRFSARQFPNYSSELNVNALLLGDSALYLCASSPGGSYGYTFGSGTRLTVV.

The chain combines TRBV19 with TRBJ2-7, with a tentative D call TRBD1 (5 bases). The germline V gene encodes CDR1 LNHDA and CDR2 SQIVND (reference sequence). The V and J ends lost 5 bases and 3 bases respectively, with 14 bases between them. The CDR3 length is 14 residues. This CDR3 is CASSFGRGNYEQYF. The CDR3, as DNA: TGTGCCAGTAGTTTCGGAAGGGGAAACTACGAGCAGTACTTC.

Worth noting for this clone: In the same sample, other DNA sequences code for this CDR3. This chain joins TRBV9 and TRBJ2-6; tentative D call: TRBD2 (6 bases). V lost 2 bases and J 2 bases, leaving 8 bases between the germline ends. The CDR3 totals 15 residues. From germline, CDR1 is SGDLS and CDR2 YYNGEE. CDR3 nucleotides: TGTGCCAGCAGCGTGGAGGGCGCTGGGGCCAACGTCCTGACTTTC. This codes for CASSVEGAGANVLTF.

CDR3 sequence (DNA): TGCGCCAGCAGCTCGATGGGCATGACAGGGAACGGGGGCTACGAGCAGTACTTC. It translates to CASSSMGMTGNGGYEQYF. V usage is TRBV5-1 and J usage is TRBJ2-7; D is perhaps TRBD1 (7 bases). The CDR3 extends over 18 amino acids. Germline CDR1 reads SGHRS; CDR2 reads YFSETQ. V shed 3 bases and J shed 3 bases, with 25 bases lying between them.

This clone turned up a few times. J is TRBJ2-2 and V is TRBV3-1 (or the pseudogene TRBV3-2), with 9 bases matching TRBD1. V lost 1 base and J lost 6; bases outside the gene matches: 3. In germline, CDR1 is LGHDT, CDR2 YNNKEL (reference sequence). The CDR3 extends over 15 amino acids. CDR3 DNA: TGTGCCAGCAGCCAAGGGACAGGGGAGCCCGGGGAGCTGTTTTTT. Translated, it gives CASSQGTGEPGELFF.

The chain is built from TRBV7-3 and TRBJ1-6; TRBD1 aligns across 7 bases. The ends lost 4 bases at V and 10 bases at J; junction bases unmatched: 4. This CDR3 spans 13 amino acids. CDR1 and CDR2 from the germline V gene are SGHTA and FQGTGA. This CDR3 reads CASSSGQNSPLHF. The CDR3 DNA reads TGTGCCAGCAGCTCGGGACAGAACTCACCCCTCCACTTT.

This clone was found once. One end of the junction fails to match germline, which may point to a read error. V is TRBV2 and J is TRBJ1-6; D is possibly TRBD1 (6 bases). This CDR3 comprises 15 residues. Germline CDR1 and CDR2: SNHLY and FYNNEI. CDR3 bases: TGTGCCAGCGGTGACCGGGACACAGAAAATTCACCCCTCCACTTT. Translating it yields CASGDRDTENSPLHF.

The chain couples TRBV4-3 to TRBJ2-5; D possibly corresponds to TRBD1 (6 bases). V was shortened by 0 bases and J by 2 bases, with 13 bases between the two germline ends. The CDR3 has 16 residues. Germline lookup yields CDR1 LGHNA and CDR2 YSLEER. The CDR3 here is CASSQEWGTLQETQYF. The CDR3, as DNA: TGCGCCAGCAGCCAAGAATGGGGGACATTACAAGAGACCCAGTACTTC.

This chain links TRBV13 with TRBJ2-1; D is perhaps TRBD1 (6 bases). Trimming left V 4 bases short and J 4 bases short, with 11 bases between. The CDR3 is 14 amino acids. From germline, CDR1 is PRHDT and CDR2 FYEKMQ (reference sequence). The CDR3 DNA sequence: TGTGCCAGCAGCTCACAGGGACGGTACAATGAGCAGTTCTTC. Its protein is CASSSQGRYNEQFF.

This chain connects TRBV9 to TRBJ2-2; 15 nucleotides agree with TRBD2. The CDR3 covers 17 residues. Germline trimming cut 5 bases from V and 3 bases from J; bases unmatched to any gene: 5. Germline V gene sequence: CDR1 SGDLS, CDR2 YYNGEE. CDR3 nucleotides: TGTGCCAGCAGACGAGGACTAGCGGGAGGGTACACCGGGGAGCTGTTTTTT. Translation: CASRRGLAGGYTGELFF.

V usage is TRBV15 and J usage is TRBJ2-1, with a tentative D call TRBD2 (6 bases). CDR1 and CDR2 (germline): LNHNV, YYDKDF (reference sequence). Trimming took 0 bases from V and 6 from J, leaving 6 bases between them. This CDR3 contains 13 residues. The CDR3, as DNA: TGTGCCACCAGCAGAGAGGAGGGCAATGAGCAGTTCTTC. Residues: CATSREEGNEQFF.

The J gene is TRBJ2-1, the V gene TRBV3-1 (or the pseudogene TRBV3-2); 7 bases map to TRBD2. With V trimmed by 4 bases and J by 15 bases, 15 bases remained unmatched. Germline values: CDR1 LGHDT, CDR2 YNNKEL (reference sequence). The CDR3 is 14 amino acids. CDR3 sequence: CASSPSTSPRGRFF. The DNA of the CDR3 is TGTGCCAGCAGCCCTTCGACTAGCCCACGGGGTCGGTTCTTC.

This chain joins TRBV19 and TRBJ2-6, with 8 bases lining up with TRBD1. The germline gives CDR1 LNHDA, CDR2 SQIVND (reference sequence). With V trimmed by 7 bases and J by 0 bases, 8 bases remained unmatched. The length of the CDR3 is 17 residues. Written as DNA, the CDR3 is TGTGCCAGTACTCCGGGACAGGCCTTCTCTGGGGCCAACGTCCTGACTTTC. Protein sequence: CASTPGQAFSGANVLTF.

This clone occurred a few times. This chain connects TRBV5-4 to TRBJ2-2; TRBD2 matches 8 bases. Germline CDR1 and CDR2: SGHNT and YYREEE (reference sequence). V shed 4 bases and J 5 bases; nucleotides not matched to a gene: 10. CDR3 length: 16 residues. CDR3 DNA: TGTGCCAGCAGCATTCCCGGGACTAGGAGTACCGGGGAGCTGTTTTTT. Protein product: CASSIPGTRSTGELFF.

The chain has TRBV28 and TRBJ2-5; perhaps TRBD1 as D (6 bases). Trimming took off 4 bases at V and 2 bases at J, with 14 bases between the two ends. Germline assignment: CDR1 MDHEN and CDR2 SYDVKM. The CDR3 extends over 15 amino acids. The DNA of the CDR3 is TGTGCCAGCAGTTCGTCGGGCCAGGGGCAAGAGACCCAGTACTTC. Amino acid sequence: CASSSSGQGQETQYF.

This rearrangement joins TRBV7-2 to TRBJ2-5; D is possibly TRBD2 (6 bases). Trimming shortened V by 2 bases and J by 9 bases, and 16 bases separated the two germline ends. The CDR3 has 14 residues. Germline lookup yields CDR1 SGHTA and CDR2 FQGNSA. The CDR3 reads CASSLSQGPGAQYF. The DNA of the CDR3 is TGTGCCAGCAGCTTATCCCAGGGCCCGGGGGCCCAGTACTTC. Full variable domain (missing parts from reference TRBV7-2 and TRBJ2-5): GAGVSQSPSNKVTEKGKDVELRCDPISGHTALYWYRQSLGQGLEFLIYFQGNSAPDKSGLPSDRFSAERTGGSVSTLTIQRTQQEDSAVYLCASSLSQGPGAQYFGPGTRLLVL.

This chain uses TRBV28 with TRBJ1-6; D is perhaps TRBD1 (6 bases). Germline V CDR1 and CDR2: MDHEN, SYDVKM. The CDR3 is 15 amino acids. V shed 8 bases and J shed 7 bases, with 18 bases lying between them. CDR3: CASYSGERGNSPLHF. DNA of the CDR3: TGTGCCAGCTATTCTGGGGAGAGGGGGAATTCACCCCTCCACTTT. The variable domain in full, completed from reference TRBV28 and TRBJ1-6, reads DVKVTQSSRYLVKRTGEKVFLECVQDMDHENMFWYRQDPGLGLRLIYFSYDVKMKEKGDIPEGYSVSREKKERFSLILESASTNQTSMYLCASYSGERGNSPLHFGNGTRLTVT.

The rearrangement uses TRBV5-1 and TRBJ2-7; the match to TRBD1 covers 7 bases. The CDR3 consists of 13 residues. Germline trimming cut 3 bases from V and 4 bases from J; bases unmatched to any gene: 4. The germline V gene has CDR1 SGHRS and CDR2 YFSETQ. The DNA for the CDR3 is TGCGCCAGCAGCTCAGACAGGGTTTACGAGCAGTACTTC. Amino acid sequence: CASSSDRVYEQYF.

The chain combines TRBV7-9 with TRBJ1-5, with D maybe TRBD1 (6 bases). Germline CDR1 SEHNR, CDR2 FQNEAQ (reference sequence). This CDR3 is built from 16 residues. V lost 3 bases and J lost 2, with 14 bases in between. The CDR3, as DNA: TGTGCCAGCAGCTTGGGGGGGGCGCGTGGCAATCAGCCCCAGCATTTT. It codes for CASSLGGARGNQPQHF.

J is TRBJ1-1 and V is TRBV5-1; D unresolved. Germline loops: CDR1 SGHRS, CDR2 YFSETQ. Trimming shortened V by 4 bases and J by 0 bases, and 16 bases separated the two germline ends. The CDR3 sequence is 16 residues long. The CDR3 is CASSGGLLNMNTEAFF. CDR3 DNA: TGCGCCAGCAGCGGAGGGCTCCTCAACATGAACACTGAAGCTTTCTTT.

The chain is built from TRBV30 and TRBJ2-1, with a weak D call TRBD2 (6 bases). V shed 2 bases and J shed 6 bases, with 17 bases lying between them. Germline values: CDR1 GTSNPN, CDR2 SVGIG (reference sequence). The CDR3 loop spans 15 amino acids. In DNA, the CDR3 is TGTGCCTGGAGTAACTCGGGAGTACCTGGCAATGAGCAGTTCTTC. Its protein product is CAWSNSGVPGNEQFF.

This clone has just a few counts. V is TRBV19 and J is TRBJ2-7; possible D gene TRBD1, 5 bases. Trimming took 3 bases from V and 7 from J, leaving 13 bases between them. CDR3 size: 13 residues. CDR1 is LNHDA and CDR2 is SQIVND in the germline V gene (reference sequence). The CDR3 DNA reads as TGTGCCAGTAGTATCGCGGACACCGGGGAGCAGTACTTC. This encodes CASSIADTGEQYF.

In DNA, the CDR3 is TGTGCTAGTGGTTTGTGGACAAGCGTAAACTATGGCTACACCTTC. It codes for CASGLWTSVNYGYTF. The chain joins TRBV12-5 to TRBJ1-2; weak D call: TRBD1 (5 bases). The V gene lost 2 bases and the J gene lost 2 bases, with 12 bases spanning the gap. The CDR3 spans 15 residues. Germline lookup yields CDR1 LGHNT and CDR2 FRNRAP.

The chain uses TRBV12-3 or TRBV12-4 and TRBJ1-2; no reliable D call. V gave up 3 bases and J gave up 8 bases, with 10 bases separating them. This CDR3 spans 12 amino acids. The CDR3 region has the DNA TGTGCCAGCAGTTTTGGCTCCGGGGGCTACACCTTC. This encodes CASSFGSGGYTF.

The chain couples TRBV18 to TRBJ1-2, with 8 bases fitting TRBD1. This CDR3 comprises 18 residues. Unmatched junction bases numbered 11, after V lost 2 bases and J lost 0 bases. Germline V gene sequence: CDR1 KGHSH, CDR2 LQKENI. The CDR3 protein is CASSPLRQGSHPNYGYTF. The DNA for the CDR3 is TGTGCCAGCTCACCATTACGACAGGGGAGTCACCCTAACTATGGCTACACCTTC.

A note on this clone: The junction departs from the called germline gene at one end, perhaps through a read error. The CDR3, as DNA: TGTGCCAGCAGTTACTCCAAGCTGACAGGGTGGATCTTC. Encoded protein: CASSYSKLTGWIF. The V and J genes are TRBV6-2 or TRBV6-3 and TRBJ1-2; TRBD1 agrees at 7 bases. This CDR3 spans 13 amino acids. Germline CDR1 is MNHEY and CDR2 is SVGEGT.